This T cell receptor (beta chain) was sequenced in a study of OX40 agonist ivuxolimab in advanced cancers. In the study overall: Ivuxolimab, which targeted the costimulatory receptor OX40 (CD134), was an agonistic, fully human IgG2 monoclonal antibody. Intravenous ivuxolimab was administered to patients every 2 weeks at six dose levels: 0.01, 0.1, 0.3, 1.5, 3 and 10 mg/kg. Of the 50 to 55 dose-escalation patients, hepatocellular carcinoma was present in approximately 20, melanoma in approximately 15, renal cell carcinoma in 9 and head and neck cancer in 9. The dose-escalation cohort was around 83% male with a mean age of about 58 years, ranging from roughly 23 to 90. Prior anti-PD-1, anti-PD-L1 or anti-CTLA-4 therapy was permitted, and approximately 40% of dose-escalation patients had received checkpoint inhibitors. Partial responses occurred in three dose-escalation patients: two with cutaneous melanoma and one with hepatocellular carcinoma. Peripheral TCRbeta sequencing aimed to test whether ivuxolimab altered TCR sequence diversity and caused clonal T-cell expansion. The monotherapy dose-escalation portion (N of about 52 patients) of the phase I ivuxolimab trial is reported in the paper. What the work shows at the level of the full study, not this receptor alone: In partial responders in the 0.1-3.0 mg/kg groups, normalized peripheral clonal expansion was found to be among the lowest, especially among CD8+ T cells. On average, CD8+ T cells showed more expanded clones than CD4+ T cells after ivuxolimab. Low levels of normalized T-cell clonal expansion were also seen in some patients who did not respond. The antigen specificity of the peripheral T cells that underwent clonal expansion was not determined. Clonal expansion of both CD4+ and CD8+ blood T cells was observed from baseline to week 6 at doses 0.1 to 3.0 mg/kg.

As for this clone: Its recognized antigen is unknown. Qualities for individual bases were not recorded, and no much larger clone is one base off.

The trial excluded patients who had a history of autoimmune disease or were on systemic immunosuppression. Peripheral blood for TCR sequencing was drawn from every dose cohort at baseline, at cycle 4 day 1 and at cycle 7 day 1. The samples were drawn from a first-in-human, open-label, multicenter phase I dose-escalation trial of ivuxolimab. Adults with locally advanced or metastatic head and neck squamous cell, hepatocellular, melanoma or renal cell carcinoma were enrolled in the trial. CD4+ and CD8+ T cells were sorted separately from peripheral blood before TCR sequencing. Genomic DNA was isolated from the sorted cells so that the TCRbeta CDR3 region could be sequenced. TCRbeta CDR3 regions were sequenced using the immunoSEQ Assay. TCRdb took over this immuneACCESS table, retaining in-frame rearrangements with V and J assigned. Such tables are incomplete; in checked studies, under half of the missing clones stem from an unresolved V gene, and the remainder is unexplained. The sample profile shows about 19,000 clones; 65% to 85% of them were found once. The ten largest clones capture about 10% of the sample.

Via the germline V gene (reference sequence), CDR1 is MNHEY and CDR2 SMNVEV. V and J are trimmed by 5 bases and 4 bases, and the gene matches miss 10 bases of the junction. The cysteine opens and the phenylalanine closes a CDR3 of 15 amino acids. This entry keeps only the CDR3 DNA: 45 bases, framed from base 1. The rearranged chain carries TRBV27 and TRBJ2-7; 8 bases in between match TRBD1. This TCR was sampled from an adult with an advanced solid tumor such as melanoma, head and neck, liver or kidney cancer. This sample comprised CD4+ or CD8+ T cells sorted from blood, obtained in a trial of the OX40 agonist ivuxolimab. CDR3 sequence: CASSPRGTGMYEQYF. The base sequence is TGTGCCAGCAGTCCCCGAGGGACAGGTATGTACGAGCAGTACTTC.